By sample share, the clone carrying this TCR beta chain is medium-sized. The sample comes from a study of CXCR3 chemokines and chemotherapy response in bladder cancer. Looked up from germline, CDR1 is SQVTM and CDR2 is ANQGSEA. J was trimmed by 5 bases and V by 6 bases; bases with no gene match: 2. The CDR3 contains 13 residues. TCRdb ran MiXCR on the PCR reads and lists one entry per CDR3 protein. The table includes approximately 13,000 distinct CDR3 sequences, around 12% detected once. This clonotype was sampled from a human donor with bladder cancer that did not respond to neoadjuvant chemotherapy. The sample was acquired from a patient whose treatment included neoadjuvant chemotherapy. The chain uses TRBV29-1 and TRBJ2-2; TRBD2 matches 11 bases. CDR3 in DNA: TGCAGCGTAAGGACTAGCGGGACCGGGGAGCTGTTTTTT. Amino acids: CSVRTSGTGELFF.